The clone carrying this TCR beta chain has just one count. At the DNA level, this CDR3 is encoded by other sequences in the same sample as well. As originally analysed: Reference gene primers were amplified, and this amplification served to estimate nucleated cell counts. Data came from immunoSEQ multiplex PCR; TCRdb stores just in-frame clones and leaves some out. The V and J calls and clone size are taken from that table; D and trimming were inferred from the DNA. The data show around 280,000 clones, around nine tenths seen once. Germline V gene data show CDR1 as ENHRY and CDR2 as SYGVKD. This CDR3 spans 14 amino acids. Trimming shortened V by 0 bases and J by 2 bases, and 7 bases separated the two germline ends. This entry comes from a study of blood T cell repertoires in COVID-19.

Sequenced material: peripheral blood. The clonotype was recovered from a woman in her 30s with COVID-19, enrolled during active disease. The chain recombines TRBV10-3 with TRBJ2-5; a possible D gene is TRBD1 (6 bases). CDR3 nucleotides: TGTGCCATCAGTGAGTCTACAGGGCAAGAGACCCAGTACTTC. As protein: CAISESTGQETQYF.